The following is a T cell receptor (beta chain) sequence with its context. Its antigen is not identified. These data belong to a study of monozygotic twins with inflammatory bowel disease. Study observations and caveats: The sharing of clonotypes with others was lower in IBD patients than in healthy twins, especially with disease activity. Varied immunosuppressive treatments among patients may have increased repertoire variability.

Germline V gene lookup returns CDR1 MDHEN and CDR2 SYDVKM. This CDR3 region has 14 residues. UMIs that had a 6-nucleotide sample barcode were put in using template switching. Reanalyzing the 5' RACE reads, TCRdb keeps one entry per CDR3 protein, without DNA. In total, the table holds over 120,000 distinct CDR3 sequences. The material sequenced was blood. This TCR came from a human donor with ulcerative colitis or Crohn's disease, or a healthy co-twin of an affected twin (not recorded which). The rearrangement uses TRBV28 and TRBJ2-1; the D call of TRBD2 rests on TCRdb alone, since no DNA is present to check it. CDR3: CASSLRLARYEQFF.